One and the same sample provided the 24 T cell receptor beta chains below, sequenced in a study of OX40 agonist ivuxolimab in advanced cancers. Library preparation was by the immunoSEQ multiplex PCR assay. In TCRdb, the immuneACCESS table is reduced to in-frame sequences with V and J assigned. These tables do not hold every clone; where another copy was compared, an unresolved V gene accounts for under half, and the others remain unexplained. The sample table contains about 13,000 clones; only one count was recorded for more than 70% of them. Around 35% of the sample lies in the top ten. Specimen: CD4+ or CD8+ T cells sorted from blood, collected in a trial of the OX40 agonist ivuxolimab. These receptors originate from an adult with an advanced solid tumor such as melanoma, head and neck, liver or kidney cancer.

This chain uses TRBV6-6 with TRBJ1-2, with D tentatively TRBD1 (6 bases). Germline assignment: CDR1 MNHNY and CDR2 SVGAGI (reference sequence). The CDR3 runs 16 residues. Between the trimmed V and J ends, which lost 2 bases and 1 base, there was a span of 14 bases. CDR3 amino acids: CASSYVPDSFNYGYTF. The CDR3 DNA sequence: TGTGCCAGCAGTTACGTTCCGGACAGCTTTAACTATGGCTACACCTTC.

This clone qualifies as medium-sized. The chain uses TRBV7-9 and TRBJ2-5; weak D call: TRBD2 (7 bases). From germline, CDR1 is SEHNR and CDR2 FQNEAQ (reference sequence). This CDR3 has 17 amino acids. The V and J ends lost 5 bases and 5 bases respectively, with 24 bases between them. The CDR3 DNA is TGTGCCAGCAGCCCGAGTAGGGGGGGCCCGGAGGTGGAGACCCAGTACTTC. Translated, it gives CASSPSRGGPEVETQYF.

This clone has a handful of counts. V and J are TRBV28 and TRBJ2-3, with TRBD1 matching over 11 bases. The CDR3 is made up of 15 amino acids. Germline CDR1 is MDHEN and CDR2 is SYDVKM. Germline trimming cut 7 bases from V and 3 bases from J; bases unmatched to any gene: 6. The DNA for the CDR3 is TGTGCCAGCAACCCCGGGACAGGGGGGACAGATACGCAGTATTTT. It codes for CASNPGTGGTDTQYF.

The CDR3 nucleotides read TGTGCCAGCAGTGAATTTGAGCGGAGCACAGATACGCAGTATTTT. As protein: CASSEFERSTDTQYF. This sequence joins TRBV25-1 and TRBJ2-3; D may be TRBD2 (5 bases). The CDR3 covers 15 residues. Germline loops: CDR1 MGHDK, CDR2 SYGVNS. Trimming removed 1 base at V and 0 bases at J, with 8 bases between.

This chain uses TRBV27 with TRBJ1-4; D is unresolved. V lost 7 bases to trimming and J lost 5 bases, with 5 bases between them. This CDR3 is built from 11 residues. Germline V lookup: CDR1 MNHEY, CDR2 SMNVEV (reference sequence). The CDR3 region has the DNA TGTGCCAGCACACCCAATGAAAAACTGTTTTTT. This encodes CASTPNEKLFF.

This chain connects TRBV11-2 to TRBJ1-1; D may be TRBD1 (5 bases). CDR1 is SGHAT and CDR2 is FQNNGV in the germline V gene. The CDR3 is made up of 15 amino acids. The V end lost 5 bases, the J end lost 1 base, and 14 bases lay between the germline ends. This CDR3 reads CASSPLLGGNTEAFF. CDR3 DNA sequence: TGTGCCAGCAGCCCGCTGCTGGGGGGGAACACTGAAGCTTTCTTT.

This clone was counted once. The rearrangement uses TRBV14 and TRBJ2-3; D may be TRBD2 (6 bases). Germline-derived CDR1 and CDR2 are SGHDN and FVKESK. This CDR3 is 16 amino acids long. V gave up 3 bases and J gave up 2 bases, with 15 bases separating them. The CDR3 protein is CASSHLREPDTDTQYF. The CDR3 nucleotides read TGTGCCAGCAGCCACCTCCGGGAGCCGGACACAGATACGCAGTATTTT.

This rearrangement joins TRBV19 to TRBJ2-1; D may match TRBD1 or TRBD2 (6 bases each). Per germline, CDR1 LNHDA and CDR2 SQIVND (reference sequence). The CDR3 sequence is 15 residues long. V was trimmed by 3 bases and J by 6 bases, leaving 15 bases between them. The CDR3 DNA sequence: TGTGCCAGTAGTATGGGGGGCCACCCGCCCAATGAGCAGTTCTTC. Translating it yields CASSMGGHPPNEQFF.

The chain recombines TRBV10-3 with TRBJ2-2, with D possibly TRBD1 on 5 matching bases. The CDR3 spans 15 residues. The V and J ends lost 8 bases and 0 bases respectively, with 13 bases between them. Germline V lookup: CDR1 ENHRY, CDR2 SYGVKD. CDR3 in amino acids: CAIPLGHTNTGELFF. CDR3 nucleotides: TGTGCCATCCCCCTAGGACACACGAACACCGGGGAGCTGTTTTTT.

The rearrangement joins TRBV11-3 to TRBJ2-4; D might be TRBD2 (6 bases). Germline loops: CDR1 SGHNT, CDR2 YENEEA. Trimming removed 5 bases from V and 3 bases from J, with 17 bases in between. The CDR3 is 16 amino acids. CDR3 sequence (DNA): TGTGCCAGCAGCCGACTAGGGGCAGACGGCAAAAACATTCAGTACTTC. Its translation is CASSRLGADGKNIQYF.

V usage is TRBV7-9 and J usage is TRBJ1-1; D is unclear. The CDR3 runs 12 residues. Trimming removed 1 base at V and 6 bases at J, with 6 bases between. The germline V gene encodes CDR1 SEHNR and CDR2 FQNEAQ (reference sequence). CDR3 amino acids: CASSLGSPEAFF. CDR3 nucleotide sequence: TGTGCCAGCAGCTTAGGGTCCCCTGAAGCTTTCTTT.

The rearrangement uses TRBV11-3 and TRBJ1-3, with D perhaps TRBD1 (6 bases). This CDR3 has 16 residues. V was pared by 5 bases and J by 1 base, with 15 bases between. Germline CDR1 and CDR2: SGHNT and YENEEA. The CDR3 protein is CASSHGQGLSGNTIYF. As DNA, the CDR3 is TGTGCCAGCAGCCATGGGCAGGGGCTTTCTGGAAACACCATATATTTT.

This clone was picked up a small number of times. This chain connects TRBV19 to TRBJ1-1; no firm D call. Between the trimmed V and J ends, which lost 5 bases and 7 bases, there was a span of 8 bases. The CDR3 sequence is 11 residues long. Germline values: CDR1 LNHDA, CDR2 SQIVND (reference sequence). The CDR3 loop reads CASSFGIEAFF. The DNA for the CDR3 is TGTGCCAGTAGTTTTGGGATTGAAGCTTTCTTT.

This chain uses TRBV6-6 with TRBJ2-3; the match to TRBD2 covers 9 bases. The CDR3 totals 16 residues. Germline V gene lookup returns CDR1 MNHNY and CDR2 SVGAGI (reference sequence). Germline trimming cut 8 bases from V and 4 bases from J; bases unmatched to any gene: 13. CDR3 DNA sequence: TGTGCCAGCGGGCGATCGGCGGGAGGGTTCTCAGATACGCAGTATTTT. This codes for CASGRSAGGFSDTQYF.

The chain carries TRBV27 and TRBJ2-7; D may correspond to TRBD1 or TRBD2 (5 bases each). Between the trimmed V and J ends, which lost 2 bases and 3 bases, there was a span of 14 bases. Germline CDR1 is MNHEY and CDR2 is SMNVEV (reference sequence). The CDR3 is made up of 15 amino acids. CDR3 DNA sequence: TGTGCCAGCAGTTTACTTCAAGGGACCAGCTACGAGCAGTACTTC. Its translation is CASSLLQGTSYEQYF.

By frequency in the sample, this clone is hyperexpanded (1% or more). The CDR3: CASSLGESEKLFF. The CDR3 DNA is TGTGCCAGCAGTTTAGGGGAATCCGAAAAACTGTTTTTT. The rearrangement uses TRBV28 and TRBJ1-4; D is undetermined. There are 13 residues in the CDR3. V gave up 2 bases and J gave up 8 bases, with 9 bases separating them. From germline, CDR1 is MDHEN and CDR2 SYDVKM.

The chain combines TRBV9 with TRBJ2-3; perhaps TRBD1 as D (5 bases). Germline CDR1 reads SGDLS; CDR2 reads YYNGEE. This CDR3 is built from 17 residues. With 3 bases removed from V and 6 bases from J, the gap between germline ends came to 23 bases. CDR3 nucleotide sequence: TGTGCCAGCAGCGCCGGACACAGATCCACCGGGTTTGATACGCAGTATTTT. It is translated as CASSAGHRSTGFDTQYF.

The gene calls are TRBV28 and TRBJ2-1; 8 positions agree with TRBD1. With 6 bases clipped from V and 6 bases from J, the junction kept 13 bases outside the gene matches. Germline-derived CDR1 and CDR2 are MDHEN and SYDVKM. There are 16 residues in the CDR3. The CDR3, as DNA: TGTGCCAGCAGCCACCGGACAGGGCTAAAGGGCAATGAGCAGTTCTTC. Its protein is CASSHRTGLKGNEQFF.

The genes are TRBV13 and TRBJ2-3, with D unclear. This CDR3 has 13 amino acids. Germline assignment: CDR1 PRHDT and CDR2 FYEKMQ (reference sequence). The V gene lost 3 bases and the J gene lost 5 bases, with 9 bases spanning the gap. CDR3 nucleotides: TGTGCCAGCAGCTTGGGCGCCGGAGATACGCAGTATTTT. This encodes CASSLGAGDTQYF.

The chain uses TRBV19 and TRBJ2-2; a weak D match, TRBD2 (6 bases). The CDR3 covers 16 residues. Trimming left V 7 bases short and J 6 bases short, with 21 bases between. Germline CDR1 and CDR2: LNHDA and SQIVND (reference sequence). CDR3 DNA sequence: TGTGCCAGTAATCCAGTTGTGGAGGGCCGAGCCGGGGAGCTGTTTTTT. Residues: CASNPVVEGRAGELFF.

The V and J genes are TRBV28 and TRBJ2-1, with TRBD2 matching over 10 bases. The CDR3 is made up of 16 amino acids. The germline gives CDR1 MDHEN, CDR2 SYDVKM. The ends lost 6 bases at V and 4 bases at J; junction bases unmatched: 9. The CDR3 loop reads CASRYRTSGLYNEQFF. The DNA for the CDR3 is TGTGCCAGCAGATACAGGACTAGCGGACTTTACAATGAGCAGTTCTTC.

The chain combines TRBV30 with TRBJ2-4, with D possibly matching TRBD2 (5 bases). Looked up from germline, CDR1 is GTSNPN and CDR2 is SVGIG (reference sequence). Trimming shortened V by 1 base and J by 1 base, and 11 bases separated the two germline ends. The CDR3 has 15 amino acids. The CDR3 here is CAWSEGLAAKNIQYF. The CDR3 DNA reads TGTGCCTGGAGTGAGGGCTTAGCGGCCAAAAACATTCAGTACTTC.

The V gene is TRBV9, the J gene TRBJ2-7, with TRBD2 matching 9 bases. The CDR3 is made up of 15 amino acids. CDR1 and CDR2 from the germline V gene are SGDLS and YYNGEE. Trimming removed 0 bases from V and 4 bases from J; junction bases left unmatched: 5. As DNA, the CDR3 is TGTGCCAGCAGCGTAGAGGCTAGCGGGGAATACGAGCAGTACTTC. Its translation is CASSVEASGEYEQYF.

The J gene is TRBJ2-5, the V gene TRBV7-2; 7 nucleotides line up with TRBD2. The J segment lost 3 bases and the V segment lost 6 bases, leaving 4 bases of the junction unmatched. Germline V gene lookup returns CDR1 SGHTA and CDR2 FQGNSA. The CDR3 sequence is 13 residues long. CDR3: CASSRGTKETQYF. In DNA, the CDR3 is TGTGCCAGCAGTCGCGGGACTAAAGAGACCCAGTACTTC.